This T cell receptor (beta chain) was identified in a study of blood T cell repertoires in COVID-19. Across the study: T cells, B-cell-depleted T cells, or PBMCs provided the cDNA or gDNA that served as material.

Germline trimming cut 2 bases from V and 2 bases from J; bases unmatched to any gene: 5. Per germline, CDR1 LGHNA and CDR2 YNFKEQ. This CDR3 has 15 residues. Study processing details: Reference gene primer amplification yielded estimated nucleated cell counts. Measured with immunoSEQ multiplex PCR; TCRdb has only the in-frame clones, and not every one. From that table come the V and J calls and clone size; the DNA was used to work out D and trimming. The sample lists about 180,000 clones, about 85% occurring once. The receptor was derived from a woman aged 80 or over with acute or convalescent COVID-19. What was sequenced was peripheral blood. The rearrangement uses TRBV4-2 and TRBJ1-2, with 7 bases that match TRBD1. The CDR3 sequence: CASSQTTGTNYGYTF. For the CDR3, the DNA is TGTGCCAGCAGCCAAACGACAGGGACAAACTATGGCTACACCTTC.